This T cell receptor beta chain was identified during a study of blood T cell repertoires in COVID-19. Study information: Acute and convalescent COVID-19 specimens originated in the United States, Italy and Spain. Sources were T cells, B-cell-depleted T cells, or PBMCs; the material itself was cDNA or gDNA.

This CDR3 comprises 13 residues. Germline CDR1 reads SQVTM; CDR2 reads ANQGSEA. V was clipped by 7 bases and J by 1 base; unmatched bases: 5. Study processing details: Amplifying reference gene primers gave estimates of nucleated cell counts. Libraries were prepared by immunoSEQ multiplex PCR; TCRdb keeps only in-frame clonotypes and omits some of them. D and trimming were read from the DNA, whereas the V and J calls and clone size are those reported in that table. The sample contains 200,000 to 250,000 clones, roughly 81% of which appear only once. This TCR was sampled from a man between 40 and 49 years old with acute or convalescent COVID-19. The V call is TRBV29-1, the J call TRBJ2-5, with TRBD1 identical over 8 bases. The source material was peripheral blood. In nucleotides, the CDR3 is TGCAGCGCGGGACAGGCGATCCAAGAGACCCAGTACTTC. Protein product: CSAGQAIQETQYF.